A selection of T cell receptor beta chains follows, all from one sample in a study of response to subunit inactivated influenza vaccine. TCRdb reprocessed the RT-PCR reads via MiXCR and lists one record per CDR3 protein. This repertoire shows around 650,000 distinct CDR3 sequences, roughly 14% found once; its top ten account for around a tenth. Here the sequenced sample was PBMCs from blood, taken roughly 12 days after vaccination. The receptors come from a man aged 45 to 65 who received an inactivated influenza vaccine. The CDR3 runs from the conserved cysteine through the conserved F or W. Each record gives: V gene, CDR3 protein.

TRBV29-1,CSVLSGTAGYEQYF
TRBV2,CASSLIGVLAGAGTGELFF
TRBV20-1,CSGQGRKTSYEQYF
TRBV12-3/TRBV12-4,CASSWTGREQYF
TRBV4-1,CASSQGAGLNTGELFF
TRBV7-8,CASSPKDRVFKYEQYF
TRBV12-3/TRBV12-4,CASNSRVNDEQFF
TRBV7-8,CASSLGDRGTGEQFF
TRBV20-1,CSARGTGTYEQYF
TRBV5-1,CASSLVNRDTQYF
TRBV12-3/TRBV12-4,CASTLGLDAEAFF
TRBV7-6,CASSVMGSSSYNEQFF
TRBV20-1,CSVKQGDQPQHF
TRBV20-1,CSAPRSRNRRYNEQFF
TRBV20-1,CSARVWDPPNEQFF
TRBV27,CASSLGRGRGIYNEQFF
TRBV4-3,CASSQFSANTGELFF
TRBV6-2/TRBV6-3,CASSSRWAKNIQYF
TRBV15,CATSRTLREFGTDTQYF
TRBV12-3/TRBV12-4,CASKSTGGNTIYF
TRBV12-3/TRBV12-4,CASRPDGSGYTF
TRBV5-1,CASSFGTSGGLTDTQYF
TRBV7-2,CASSLNRASGTEAFF
TRBV7-2,CASSFSGRGLYEQYF
TRBV3-1,CASSHGRPLNRYEQYF
TRBV12-3/TRBV12-4,CASSIGQDQETQYF
TRBV2,CASSEKGSYNEQFF
TRBV20-1,CSAGNQGGTHNEQFF
TRBV5-1,CASKRTVEGSPLHF
TRBV20-1,CSALAGLDSYEQYF
TRBV20-1,CSAPDRVGAYEQYF
TRBV5-6,CASSRGGTEAFF
TRBV28,CASRPSTDTQYF
TRBV2,CASPSGGLGETQYF
TRBV7-8,CASKLRLDSYEQFF
TRBV12-3/TRBV12-4,CASSFGLRFTDTQYF
TRBV3-1,CASSDRGAGGYEQYF
TRBV18,CASSRDRGNTIYF
TRBV6-2/TRBV6-3,CASSRLTGSRNEQYF
TRBV11-3,CASSPDRTEQYF